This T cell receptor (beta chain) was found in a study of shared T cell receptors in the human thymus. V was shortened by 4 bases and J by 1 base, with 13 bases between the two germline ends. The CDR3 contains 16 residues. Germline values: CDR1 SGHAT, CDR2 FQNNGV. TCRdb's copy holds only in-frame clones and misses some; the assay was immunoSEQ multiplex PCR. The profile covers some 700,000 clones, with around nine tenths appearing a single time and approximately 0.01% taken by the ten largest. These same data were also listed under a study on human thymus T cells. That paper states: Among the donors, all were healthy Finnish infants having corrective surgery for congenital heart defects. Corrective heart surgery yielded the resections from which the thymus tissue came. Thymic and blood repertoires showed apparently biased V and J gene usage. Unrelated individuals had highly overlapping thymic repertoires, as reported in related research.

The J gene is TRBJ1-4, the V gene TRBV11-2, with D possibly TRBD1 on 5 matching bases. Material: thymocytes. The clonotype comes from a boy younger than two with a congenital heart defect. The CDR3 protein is CASSYFRGETNEKLFF. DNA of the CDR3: TGTGCCAGCAGCTATTTTAGGGGTGAAACTAATGAAAAACTGTTTTTT. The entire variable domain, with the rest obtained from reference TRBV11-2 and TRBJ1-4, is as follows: EAGVAQSPRYKIIEKRQSVAFWCNPISGHATLYWYQQILGQGPKLLIQFQNNGVVDDSQLPKDRFSAERLKGVDSTLKIQPAKLEDSAVYLCASSYFRGETNEKLFFGSGTQLSVL.